The rows below give T cell receptor beta chains drawn from one sample of a study of long-term antiretroviral therapy in people with HIV. TCRdb's copy holds only in-frame clones and misses some; the assay was immunoSEQ multiplex PCR. The repertoire holds fewer than 40,000 clones, with around 85% as singletons. Sequenced material: unsorted PBMCs, taken 3.1 years after starting antiretroviral therapy. The receptors originated from a woman between 50 and 59 years old with HIV. Both conserved end residues are part of each CDR3.

CDR3aa	v_gene	j_gene
CASSLTGDPNSGANVLTF	TRBV5-8	TRBJ2-6
CASSLSGPNTEAFF	TRBV7-3	TRBJ1-1
CASSRDSGTGNTIYF	TRBV5-1	TRBJ1-3
CASSVPEGNSPLHF	TRBV19	TRBJ1-6
CASSLEVRALPGGEQYF	TRBV11-2	TRBJ2-7
CASSVAIRGTRNTGELFF	TRBV9	TRBJ2-2
CAWSMGIKNTEAFF	TRBV30	TRBJ1-1
CASSENGYTF	TRBV6-1	TRBJ1-2
CAISESRGSPKEQYF	TRBV10-3	TRBJ2-7
CASRLRGSSYEQYF	TRBV12-2	TRBJ2-7
CASSPLAGEKLFF	TRBV14	TRBJ1-4
CASSLQGNEQFF	TRBV5-8	TRBJ2-1
CASSPTVNYGYTF	TRBV14	TRBJ1-2
CASRDPSGELFF	TRBV10-1	TRBJ2-2
CASSYGKSYEQYF	TRBV6-5	TRBJ2-7
CSVEGGASTDTQYF	TRBV29-1	TRBJ2-3
CASQKGLGLGNTEAFF	TRBV19	TRBJ1-1
CAISSRDGADTQYF	TRBV10-3	TRBJ2-3
CAISISGTGANVLTF	TRBV10-3	TRBJ2-6
CASSMAGNQPQHF	TRBV19	TRBJ1-5
CAITKNRQGDYGYTF	TRBV10-3	TRBJ1-2
CASSGRGFLGTDTQYF	TRBV5-1	TRBJ2-3
CASSPNTEAFF	TRBV28	TRBJ1-1
CASSFPYSTDTQYF	TRBV5-6	TRBJ2-3
CASLPPAGGPGEQFF	TRBV5-4	TRBJ2-1
CASSLTENTEAFF	TRBV19	TRBJ1-1
CASSVDSVSYGYTF	TRBV9	TRBJ1-2
CSVAAPPGAARDEAFF	TRBV29-1	TRBJ1-1
CASSEGLSGAGYEQYF	TRBV6-1	TRBJ2-7
CASSLPQETQYF	TRBV5-1	TRBJ2-5
CASSTSGGPLHF	TRBV19	TRBJ1-6
CASSLLATQETQYF	TRBV5-4	TRBJ2-5
CASGSSSYEQYF	TRBV2	TRBJ2-7
CASSLEAGGFSYNEQFF	TRBV7-6	TRBJ2-1